This record covers a single TCR beta chain. The antigen is undetermined. Some clones are missing from TCRdb's copy, which holds only in-frame ones; the method was immunoSEQ multiplex PCR. The repertoire holds approximately 130,000 clones, with 75% to 95% as singletons. The data derive from a study of T cell responses to AZD1222 COVID-19 vaccine. Findings and limits, study-wide: The study found Spike-specific TCR breadth and depth rose after two AZD1222 doses. The span of vaccine-associated CD4 TCRs extended across spike, with dominance at 160-218 and 743-854. Possibly, clonal diversity was underestimated; donors were largely white British and included more females.

Source: peripheral blood, taken 28 days after the second dose of the MenACWY control vaccine. The clonotype comes from an adult who received the MenACWY meningococcal vaccine as a control.

The CDR3 DNA is TGTGCCAGCAGCCAGGACAGGGGAGGTCGAGTTGGGACCCAGTACTTC. This encodes CASSQDRGGRVGTQYF. The chain is built from TRBV28 and TRBJ2-5, with TRBD1 matching over 9 bases. The trim removed 6 bases at V and 7 bases at J, leaving 15 bases unmatched. The V gene's germline CDR1 is MDHEN and CDR2 SYDVKM. CDR3 length equals 16 residues.